The source of this T cell receptor beta chain is a study of blood T cell repertoires in COVID-19. The V end was cut by 3 bases, the J end by 1 base, with 6 bases between. CDR3 length: 13 residues. Germline assignment: CDR1 SGHTA and CDR2 FQGTGA. Method: immunoSEQ multiplex PCR; TCRdb's copy keeps in-frame clones and lacks some. The repertoire holds about 140,000 clones, with over 65% as singletons. The chain carries TRBV7-3 and TRBJ1-1, with D possibly being TRBD1 (6 bases). This TCR derives from a woman over 75 with active or convalescent COVID-19. The sequenced material came from peripheral blood. Here the CDR3 reads CASSLTGNTEAFF. The CDR3 DNA reads as TGTGCCAGCAGCTTGACAGGGAACACTGAAGCTTTCTTT.